The clone carrying this T cell receptor beta chain was found a few times. Its specificity is not known. The source of the sample is a study of PD-1 blockade in classical Hodgkin lymphoma. Study-level points and caveats: Newly diagnosed patients had baseline TCR diversity that was reportedly lower than that of healthy donors.

Time point in this sample: newly diagnosed, previously untreated cHL patient sample. CDR3 size: 15 residues. CDR1 is SEHNR and CDR2 is FQNEAQ in the germline V gene (reference sequence). After removal of 0 bases from V and 7 bases from J, the junction contained 5 bases not matched to a gene. The repertoire was sequenced with immunoSEQ multiplex PCR; TCRdb's copy has only in-frame clones and lacks some. The sample lists 17,000 or so clones; approximately 85% were seen once. This chain links TRBV7-9 with TRBJ2-1, with TRBD2 matching over 8 bases. The sample taken for sequencing was peripheral blood mononuclear cells (PBMCs). This receptor was identified in a human donor with classical Hodgkin lymphoma. The CDR3 protein is CASSLAALAANEQFF. The CDR3 DNA follows: TGTGCCAGCAGCTTAGCGGCACTAGCGGCTAATGAGCAGTTCTTC.